This passage covers 26 T cell receptor beta chains from one sample sequenced in a study of blood T cell repertoires in COVID-19. TCRdb's table, derived via immunoSEQ multiplex PCR, lists solely in-frame clones and lacks some. The sample records under 300,000 clones, around 83% being singletons. Sample: peripheral blood. Receptors originate from a woman aged 18-29 years with acute or convalescent COVID-19.

This chain links TRBV28 with TRBJ2-7; D is unclear. V was trimmed by 4 bases and J by 3 bases, leaving 7 bases between them. The CDR3 has 12 residues. The germline gives CDR1 MDHEN, CDR2 SYDVKM. CDR3 protein: CASSSVIYEQYF. The CDR3 nucleotides are TGTGCCAGCAGTTCCGTTATCTACGAGCAGTACTTC.

This clone was counted only a few times. The chain combines TRBV29-1 with TRBJ1-2, with TRBD1 matching 7 bases. CDR1 is SQVTM, CDR2 ANQGSEA, per germline. The CDR3 extends over 13 amino acids. J lost 8 bases, V lost 4 bases, and 10 bases had no gene match. CDR3 in amino acids: CSVVTGAHWGYTF. The CDR3, as DNA: TGCAGCGTTGTCACAGGGGCTCATTGGGGCTACACCTTC.

The V call is TRBV7-9, the J call TRBJ1-5; 8 bases line up with TRBD1. Germline V gene data show CDR1 as SEHNR and CDR2 as FQNEAQ (reference sequence). The CDR3 consists of 14 residues. Losses at the gene ends were 5 bases for V and 7 bases for J; bases not matched to a gene: 7. The CDR3: CASSLGQGEQPQHF. In nucleotides, the CDR3 is TGTGCCAGCAGCCTAGGACAGGGAGAGCAGCCCCAGCATTTT.

This clone came up a few times. The gene calls are TRBV6-5 and TRBJ2-7, with 7 positions matching TRBD1. Germline values: CDR1 MNHEY, CDR2 SVGAGI. The CDR3 sequence is 15 residues long. V trimming: 5 bases; J trimming: 2 bases; junction bases outside the gene matches: 9. The CDR3 protein is CASSLFPGQTYEQYF. Written as DNA, the CDR3 is TGTGCCAGCAGTCTATTTCCGGGACAGACCTACGAGCAGTACTTC.

This chain uses TRBV19 with TRBJ2-1, with 11 bases lining up with TRBD2. The V gene end was trimmed by 7 bases and the J gene end by 13 bases; junction bases not matched to a gene: 3. CDR3 size: 11 residues. From germline, CDR1 is LNHDA and CDR2 SQIVND (reference sequence). CDR3 sequence: CASKTSGIQFF. The CDR3 DNA follows: TGTGCCAGTAAGACTAGCGGGATCCAGTTCTTC.

The V and J genes are TRBV19 and TRBJ1-5; 10 bases map to TRBD1. The junction had 13 bases not matched to a gene; V was cut back by 4 bases and J by 1 base. The CDR3 consists of 19 residues. Germline CDR1 LNHDA, CDR2 SQIVND (reference sequence). This CDR3 reads CASSTSRDRGIRSNQPQHF. The CDR3, as DNA: TGTGCCAGTAGTACATCCCGGGACAGGGGTATAAGAAGCAATCAGCCCCAGCATTTT.

Only one count was recorded for this clone. This CDR3 reads CASSYRTGGVQPQHF. CDR3 sequence (DNA): TGTGCCAGCAGTTACCGGACAGGAGGGGTTCAGCCCCAGCATTTT. V is TRBV6-2 or TRBV6-3 and J is TRBJ1-5; 7 positions agree with TRBD1. CDR3 length: 15 amino acids. Germline assignment: CDR1 MNHEY and CDR2 SVGEGT. Trimming cost V 2 bases and J 6 bases; bases outside gene matches: 7.

This clone has more than one count but fewer than ten. The chain carries TRBV28 and TRBJ2-7; 7 bases align to TRBD1. V was clipped by 7 bases and J by 0 bases; unmatched bases: 6. The CDR3 length is 14 residues. Germline lookup yields CDR1 MDHEN and CDR2 SYDVKM. CDR3 nucleotides: TGTGCCAGCAACTGGACAGGTAGCTCCTACGAGCAGTACTTC. Protein sequence: CASNWTGSSYEQYF.

The chain is built from TRBV30 and TRBJ2-3, with 14 bases that match TRBD2. CDR1 and CDR2 (germline): GTSNPN, SVGIG (reference sequence). Trimming cost V 5 bases and J 2 bases; bases outside gene matches: 3. This CDR3 is 15 amino acids long. The DNA for the CDR3 is TGTGCCTGGGGACTAGCGGGAGGAACCACAGATACGCAGTATTTT. Amino acids: CAWGLAGGTTDTQYF.

The CDR3 loop reads CASSYSGTGGEQYF. In DNA, the CDR3 is TGTGCCAGCAGTTACTCCGGGACAGGGGGCGAGCAGTACTTC. The V and J genes are TRBV6-7 and TRBJ2-7; 11 nucleotides line up with TRBD1. TRBV6-7 carries the ORF label, with uncertain function. CDR3 length: 14 residues. The J segment lost 6 bases and the V segment lost 0 bases, leaving 1 base of the junction unmatched.

The chain couples TRBV7-2 to TRBJ1-2; 9 nucleotides match TRBD1. The V segment lost 3 bases and the J segment 0 bases; nucleotides outside the gene matches: 11. The CDR3 is 18 amino acids. Germline values: CDR1 SGHTA, CDR2 FQGNSA. CDR3 coding DNA: TGTGCCAGCAGCTTCGAAAATGGACAGGGGAGGACTAACTATGGCTACACCTTC. It specifies CASSFENGQGRTNYGYTF. Full variable domain (rest looked up from reference TRBV7-2 and TRBJ1-2): GAGVSQSPSNKVTEKGKDVELRCDPISGHTALYWYRQSLGQGLEFLIYFQGNSAPDKSGLPSDRFSAERTGGSVSTLTIQRTQQEDSAVYLCASSFENGQGRTNYGYTFGSGTRLTVV.

The rearrangement links TRBV5-8 to TRBJ2-7; D is ambiguous. V lost 3 bases to trimming and J lost 6 bases, with 7 bases between them. This CDR3 contains 11 residues. Germline V gene data show CDR1 as SGHTS and CDR2 as YDEGEE. The DNA for the CDR3 is TGTGCCAGCAGCTCAGGCTCCGAGCAGTACTTC. Residues: CASSSGSEQYF.

The rearrangement links TRBV6-5 to TRBJ2-3, with D possibly matching TRBD1 (6 bases). CDR3 size: 15 residues. Germline CDR1 reads MNHEY; CDR2 reads SVGAGI. V lost 6 bases and J 3 bases, leaving 16 bases between the germline ends. The CDR3 DNA reads TGTGCCAGCAGAGTACAGGGATATGTGACAGATACGCAGTATTTT. Its protein is CASRVQGYVTDTQYF.

This sequence joins TRBV30 and TRBJ2-1; D perhaps matches TRBD1 (6 bases). This CDR3 comprises 16 residues. Per the germline V gene, CDR1 is GTSNPN and CDR2 is SVGIG (reference sequence). Between the trimmed V and J ends, which lost 3 bases and 3 bases, there was a span of 18 bases. In nucleotides, the CDR3 is TGTGCCTGGAGCGACGGGAATGCAGGGGACTACAATGAGCAGTTCTTC. Protein sequence: CAWSDGNAGDYNEQFF.

V and J are TRBV10-2 and TRBJ2-7, with 11 bases fitting TRBD2. In germline, CDR1 is WSHSY, CDR2 SAAADI. The CDR3 extends over 13 amino acids. V shed 8 bases, J shed 2 bases, and the junction held 2 bases outside the gene matches. This CDR3 reads CASDSGRAYEQYF. CDR3 DNA sequence: TGCGCCAGCGATAGCGGGAGGGCCTACGAGCAGTACTTC.

This sequence joins TRBV5-1 and TRBJ2-7; 8 bases agree with TRBD2. The V and J ends lost 4 bases and 3 bases, in that order; junction bases with no gene match: 3. The CDR3 sequence is 13 residues long. In germline, CDR1 is SGHRS, CDR2 YFSETQ. Here the CDR3 DNA reads TGCGCCAGCAGCCCGCGGGGGGACTACGAGCAGTACTTC. Residues: CASSPRGDYEQYF.

The rearrangement links TRBV18 to TRBJ2-7; D perhaps matches TRBD1 (6 bases). Trimming took 2 bases from V and 0 from J, leaving 11 bases between them. This CDR3 has 15 amino acids. Per the germline V gene, CDR1 is KGHSH and CDR2 is LQKENI. CDR3 region: CASSPGQLSSYEQYF. CDR3 DNA sequence: TGTGCCAGCTCACCAGGACAGTTGAGCTCCTACGAGCAGTACTTC.

V and J are TRBV30 and TRBJ1-2; D might be TRBD1 (6 bases). Germline V gene sequence: CDR1 GTSNPN, CDR2 SVGIG (reference sequence). This CDR3 has 12 residues. Trimming left V 0 bases short and J 6 bases short, with 8 bases between. CDR3 in amino acids: CAWSVGGHGYTF. The CDR3 DNA is TGTGCCTGGAGTGTCGGGGGGCATGGCTACACCTTC. Based on the CDR3 plus reference TRBV30 and TRBJ1-2, the full variable domain is SQTIHQWPATLVQPVGSPLSLECTVEGTSNPNLYWYRQAAGRGLQLLFYSVGIGQISSEVPQNLSASRPQDRQFILSSKKLLLSDSGFYLCAWSVGGHGYTFGSGTRLTVV.

The CDR3 loop reads CASSEAGPTGGSSPLHF. Written as DNA, the CDR3 is TGTGCCAGCAGTGAAGCGGGGCCGACAGGGGGCAGCTCACCCCTCCACTTT. V usage is TRBV2 and J usage is TRBJ1-6, with 10 positions matching TRBD1. Losses at the gene ends were 0 bases for V and 10 bases for J; bases not matched to a gene: 9. Germline CDR1 and CDR2: SNHLY and FYNNEI. CDR3 length equals 17 residues.

The V and J genes are TRBV6-5 and TRBJ1-1, with 8 bases aligning to TRBD1. Germline assignment: CDR1 MNHEY and CDR2 SVGAGI. V was pared by 7 bases and J by 5 bases, with 9 bases of the junction left unmatched. There are 14 residues in the CDR3. The CDR3 loop reads CASTLTGVGTEAFF. The DNA of the CDR3 is TGTGCCAGCACCCTGACAGGGGTCGGGACTGAAGCTTTCTTT.

The chain combines TRBV7-2 with TRBJ1-2; TRBD1 might be the D (6 bases). The CDR3 has 14 amino acids. V dropped 5 bases and J dropped 8 bases, with 18 bases sitting between them. CDR1 is SGHTA, CDR2 FQGNSA, per germline. The CDR3 nucleotides read TGTGCCAGCAGCCGCCTTTTGGGGGCCAGGGGCTACACCTTC. It codes for CASSRLLGARGYTF. The variable domain in full, completed from reference TRBV7-2 and TRBJ1-2, reads GAGVSQSPSNKVTEKGKDVELRCDPISGHTALYWYRQSLGQGLEFLIYFQGNSAPDKSGLPSDRFSAERTGGSVSTLTIQRTQQEDSAVYLCASSRLLGARGYTFGSGTRLTVV.

CDR3 DNA: TGCGCCAGCAGAATGGGACTAGCGGGCCAAGAGACCCAGTACTTC. It yields the protein CASRMGLAGQETQYF. V is TRBV5-1 and J is TRBJ2-5, with 12 bases matching TRBD2. Germline-derived CDR1 and CDR2 are SGHRS and YFSETQ. The CDR3 loop spans 15 amino acids. Trimming cost V 5 bases and J 1 base; bases outside gene matches: 3. The full variable domain, completed using reference TRBV5-1 and TRBJ2-5, is KAGVTQTPRYLIKTRGQQVTLSCSPISGHRSVSWYQQTPGQGLQFLFEYFSETQRNKGNFPGRFSGRQFSNSRSEMNVSTLELGDSALYLCASRMGLAGQETQYFGPGTRLLVL.

Only one count was recorded for this clone. This rearrangement joins TRBV28 to TRBJ2-1, with 10 bases identical to TRBD2. V trimming: 6 bases; J trimming: 3 bases; junction bases outside the gene matches: 5. Germline values: CDR1 MDHEN, CDR2 SYDVKM. The CDR3 has 15 amino acids. CDR3 nucleotide sequence: TGTGCCAGCAGCACTAGCGGGAACAACTACAATGAGCAGTTCTTC. Encoded protein: CASSTSGNNYNEQFF.

CDR3 DNA sequence: TGTGCTAGTGGTTTGGTCCGAACAGGGGGGGGTTACAATGAGCAGTTCTTC. As protein: CASGLVRTGGGYNEQFF. V usage is TRBV12-5 and J usage is TRBJ2-1; D may be TRBD1 (8 bases). CDR3 length: 17 residues. V was pared by 0 bases and J by 4 bases, with 16 bases between. Germline assignment: CDR1 LGHNT and CDR2 FRNRAP. Looking up the rest from reference TRBV12-5 and TRBJ2-1 gives the full variable domain: DARVTQTPRHKVTEMGQEVTMRCQPILGHNTVFWYRQTMMQGLELLAYFRNRAPLDDSGMPKDRFSAEMPDATLATLKIQPSEPRDSAVYFCASGLVRTGGGYNEQFFGPGTRLTVL.

The chain combines TRBV7-9 with TRBJ1-2; 9 positions agree with TRBD1. From germline, CDR1 is SEHNR and CDR2 FQNEAQ (reference sequence). This CDR3 has 17 amino acids. The junction had 9 bases not matched to a gene; V was cut back by 3 bases and J by 1 base. This chain's CDR3 is CASSFPRRDRVNYGYTF. The CDR3 nucleotides are TGTGCCAGCAGCTTTCCCCGCCGGGACAGGGTTAACTATGGCTACACCTTC.

The chain carries TRBV5-1 and TRBJ2-5, with 8 nucleotides matching TRBD2. CDR3 length equals 17 residues. The germline gives CDR1 SGHRS, CDR2 YFSETQ. V was clipped by 0 bases and J by 5 bases; unmatched bases: 12. CDR3 amino acids: CASSLVDSSGSQETQYF. The CDR3 DNA follows: TGCGCCAGCAGCTTGGTAGATTCGAGCGGGAGTCAGGAGACCCAGTACTTC.